This T cell receptor beta chain was sequenced in a study of Ad26.COV2.S vaccination and SARS-CoV-2 variants. Overall study context: Dosing was one shot or two shots 56 days apart.

Points from the study as a whole: Post-vaccination spike-specific CD8+ and CD4+ T cell responses reportedly had substantial breadth. Responses of T cells in total may have been underestimated by the TCR breadth and depth analyses.

The table came from immunoSEQ multiplex PCR; TCRdb's copy has only in-frame clones and leaves some out. The table has roughly 700,000 clones, roughly 90% seen once; the top ten hold approximately 1.5%. This CDR3 spans 12 amino acids. V was cut by 2 bases and J by 7 bases, with 9 bases left in between. Germline CDR1 is MGHDK and CDR2 is SYGVNS. Noted treatment: 19 received Ad26.COV2.S at low or high dose, single or two shots; several received placebo; per-sample allocation not given. The investigators took samples on day 63 after the first vaccine or placebo injection. On this clone: The antigen remains undetermined.

The sequence came from a person between 18 and 60 years old who received the Ad26.COV2.S COVID-19 vaccine or a placebo. V gene TRBV25-1 combines with J gene TRBJ2-7, with TRBD1 as a possible D gene (6 bases). Sequences were derived from peripheral blood, sampled in a trial of Ad26.COV2.S vaccine versus placebo. CDR3 bases: TGTGCCAGCAGTGAACAGGGGATAGAGCAGTACTTC. Translation: CASSEQGIEQYF.